A single sample gave rise to the 10 T cell receptor beta chains below, sequenced in a study of regulatory T cells in long-lasting Graves disease. Building of the TCR beta libraries involved iRepertoire HTBI primers and Arm-PCR of CDR3 regions. One entry per CDR3 protein, called by TCRdb with MiXCR from the multiplex PCR reads. Of 380,000 or so distinct CDR3 sequences listed, about a sixth were seen once; the top ten hold around 20%. Time point described: newly diagnosed GD, antithyroid drugs for less than 3 months. PBMC RNA served as the TCR library source. These data are also associated with another study on T cells in Graves' hyperthyroidism and ophthalmopathy.

Here the sequenced sample was peripheral blood mononuclear cells (PBMCs), taken at new diagnosis, from a patient treated with antithyroid drugs. The receptors come from a woman under 30 with Graves disease.

This clonotype was counted many times. The rearrangement uses TRBV5-1 and TRBJ2-1, with 8 nucleotides matching TRBD2. V lost 7 bases and J lost 5; bases outside the gene matches: 11. Germline CDR1 and CDR2: SGHRS and YFSETQ. The CDR3 runs to 15 residues. CDR3 loop: CASRRLSGSHNEQFF. CDR3 nucleotide sequence: TGCGCCAGCCGACGTCTGAGCGGGAGTCACAATGAGCAGTTCTTC.

Ten or more counts support this clonotype. The rearrangement links TRBV5-6 to TRBJ1-1, with D unclear. This CDR3 spans 17 amino acids. CDR1 SGHDT and CDR2 YYEEEE come from the germline V gene. Trimming cost V 4 bases and J 1 base, with 20 bases left between them. CDR3 protein: CASSRTRERRRNTEAFF. CDR3 DNA sequence: TGTGCCAGCAGCCGGACTCGTGAAAGAAGGAGGAACACTGAAGCTTTCTTT.

This clonotype has a single count. This chain connects TRBV7-8 to TRBJ2-1; TRBD2 matches 10 bases. Germline V gene lookup returns CDR1 SGHVS and CDR2 FQNEAQ. With V trimmed by 3 bases and J by 7 bases, 6 bases remained unmatched. The CDR3 totals 15 residues. This chain's CDR3 is CASSFSSGRVNEQFF. CDR3 bases: TGTGCCAGCAGCTTTAGCAGCGGGAGGGTTAATGAGCAGTTCTTC.

This clonotype came up many times. V usage is TRBV28 and J usage is TRBJ2-2; no firm D call. CDR1 is MDHEN and CDR2 is SYDVKM in the germline V gene. The CDR3 has 13 residues. Trimming stripped 5 bases from V and 2 bases from J, with 6 bases between. The CDR3 loop reads CASSPVNTGELFF. In DNA form, the CDR3 reads TGTGCCAGCAGTCCCGTAAACACCGGGGAGCTGTTTTTT.

In this sample, this clonotype turned up many times. The chain is built from TRBV18 and TRBJ2-6, with D perhaps given as TRBD1 or TRBD2 (5 bases each). This CDR3 is built from 15 residues. Trimming took off 2 bases at V and 2 bases at J, with 7 bases between the two ends. The germline V gene has CDR1 KGHSH and CDR2 LQKENI. CDR3: CASSPLGAGANVLTF. The CDR3 DNA is TGTGCCAGCTCACCATTGGGGGCTGGGGCCAACGTCCTGACTTTC. Full variable domain (remainder filled in from reference TRBV18 and TRBJ2-6): NAGVMQNPRHLVRRRGQEARLRCSPMKGHSHVYWYRQLPEEGLKFMVYLQKENIIDESGMPKERFSAEFPKEGPSILRIQQVVRGDSAAYFCASSPLGAGANVLTFGAGSRLTVL.

This clonotype was counted at least ten times. The rearrangement joins TRBV7-2 to TRBJ2-3; 9 nucleotides line up with TRBD2. There are 16 residues in the CDR3. The junction had 7 bases not matched to a gene; V was cut back by 3 bases and J by 3 bases. CDR1 is SGHTA, CDR2 FQGNSA, per germline. CDR3 amino acids: CASSLASGVTTDTQYF. CDR3 sequence (DNA): TGTGCCAGCAGCTTGGCTAGCGGGGTTACAACAGATACGCAGTATTTT.

On this clonotype: This probably arose from a read error, given a far larger clone one base away. This sequence joins TRBV12-5 and TRBJ2-7; 12 bases are a match to TRBD2. In germline, CDR1 is LGHNT, CDR2 FRNRAP. This CDR3 has 16 residues. J gave up 7 bases and V 4 bases, and 11 bases lay outside the gene matches. The CDR3 loop is CASGSSLAGGPNEQYF. The CDR3 DNA sequence: TGTGCTAGTGGTTCCTCCCTAGCGGGAGGGCCCAATGAGCAGTACTTC.

V gene TRBV5-1 combines with J gene TRBJ1-5; 7 nucleotides agree with TRBD1. CDR3 size: 14 residues. J gave up 8 bases and V 4 bases, and 9 bases lay outside the gene matches. Germline-derived CDR1 and CDR2 are SGHRS and YFSETQ. CDR3 region: CASSGGQAGEPQHF. DNA for the CDR3: TGCGCCAGCAGCGGAGGACAGGCCGGAGAGCCCCAGCATTTT.

About this clonotype: The CDR3 does not end in the conserved phenylalanine or tryptophan, so this is likely a read error. This chain links TRBV12-3 or TRBV12-4 with TRBJ1-5, with 11 bases fitting TRBD1. CDR3 length: 16 residues. V gave up 5 bases and J gave up 3 bases; unmatched junction bases: 6. CDR3 sequence (DNA): TGTGCCAGCAGTGCGGGACAGGGGGTAACCAATCAGCCCCAGCATTCT. Its translation: CASSAGQGVTNQPQHS.

This clonotype was detected only a few times. The rearrangement uses TRBV10-2 and TRBJ2-2; D remains ambiguous. From germline, CDR1 is WSHSY and CDR2 SAAADI. V lost 0 bases, J lost 5 bases, and 13 bases lay in between. The CDR3 extends over 16 amino acids. CDR3: CASSESARSVTGELFF. CDR3 in DNA: TGCGCCAGCAGTGAGTCAGCGCGATCAGTAACCGGGGAGCTGTTTTTT.